Each of the 26 T cell receptor beta chains below was sequenced from the same sample in a study of neurological immune-mediated disorders. TCRdb called the 5' RACE reads again in MiXCR, with one record for every CDR3 protein. The top ten clones hold roughly an eighth of a sample with fewer than 45,000 distinct CDR3 sequences, more than 2% of them seen once. The sample taken for sequencing was PBMCs. These receptors were obtained from a man aged 25-45 years with multiple sclerosis.

This clonotype showed up many times. The gene calls are TRBV20-1 and TRBJ1-1; TRBD1 might be the D (6 bases). Per the germline V gene, CDR1 is DFQATT and CDR2 is SNEGSKA (reference sequence). Deletions cut 3 bases from V and 5 bases from J, with 16 bases between. This CDR3 is built from 14 residues. Here the CDR3 DNA reads TGCAGTGCTAGGGATTTCCGAGGGGGTACTGAAGCTTTCTTT. It is translated as CSARDFRGGTEAFF.

This clonotype was observed at least ten times. The V and J genes are TRBV20-1 and TRBJ2-5, with 10 bases that match TRBD2. Germline loops: CDR1 DFQATT, CDR2 SNEGSKA (reference sequence). The V segment lost 1 base and the J segment 5 bases; nucleotides outside the gene matches: 7. The CDR3 runs to 15 residues. The CDR3 DNA reads TGCAGTGCTAGAGGTTATAGCGGGGGGTTTGAGACCCAGTACTTC. This encodes CSARGYSGGFETQYF.

This clonotype was seen repeatedly, ten times or more. The J gene is TRBJ2-7, the V gene TRBV9; D is unresolved. V lost 0 bases, J lost 5 bases, and 12 bases lay in between. The CDR3 loop spans 14 amino acids. Germline CDR1 is SGDLS and CDR2 is YYNGEE. CDR3 sequence reads: CASSVGPLRDEQYF. Written as DNA, the CDR3 is TGTGCCAGCAGCGTAGGGCCCCTAAGGGACGAGCAGTACTTC.

This clonotype was observed at least ten times. This chain links TRBV4-3 with TRBJ2-7; possible D gene TRBD1, 6 bases. Germline assignment: CDR1 LGHNA and CDR2 YSLEER. This CDR3 comprises 13 residues. Trimming took 3 bases from V and 2 from J, leaving 8 bases between them. CDR3 bases: TGCGCCAGCAGCCACGACAGGACCTACGAGCAGTACTTC. This gives the protein CASSHDRTYEQYF.

This clonotype occurred many times. The chain recombines TRBV4-1 with TRBJ1-2, with a possible D match to TRBD1 (6 bases). This CDR3 has 16 amino acids. Trimming removed 1 base from V and 7 bases from J, with 19 bases in between. Germline V gene data show CDR1 as MGHRA and CDR2 as YSYEKL. The CDR3: CASSQAGQYYSTGYTF. The CDR3 coding sequence is TGCGCCAGCAGCCAAGCCGGACAGTACTATTCCACTGGCTACACCTTC.

This clonotype was seen at least ten times. The chain combines TRBV20-1 with TRBJ2-7, with 8 positions matching TRBD2. CDR1 DFQATT and CDR2 SNEGSKA come from the germline V gene (reference sequence). Losses at the gene ends were 7 bases for V and 2 bases for J; bases not matched to a gene: 10. The CDR3 spans 14 residues. The CDR3 here is CSGTGGTDTYEQYF. CDR3 in DNA: TGCAGTGGAACGGGGGGGACGGATACCTACGAGCAGTACTTC.

Ten or more counts support this clonotype. V and J are TRBV12-3 or TRBV12-4 and TRBJ2-5; no clear D gene. The CDR3 totals 10 residues. The V and J ends lost 7 bases and 6 bases respectively, with 6 bases between them. This CDR3 is CASMGQTQYF. In nucleotides, the CDR3 is TGTGCCAGCATGGGCCAGACCCAGTACTTC.

There are many counts of this clonotype. The chain links TRBV20-1 to TRBJ1-1, with D perhaps TRBD1 (6 bases). Germline CDR1 and CDR2: DFQATT and SNEGSKA (reference sequence). V was cut by 0 bases and J by 4 bases, with 21 bases left in between. This CDR3 is 17 amino acids long. The CDR3 loop is CSARDLETGLYFTEAFF. The CDR3 coding sequence is TGCAGTGCTAGAGACCTTGAGACAGGCCTTTATTTCACTGAAGCTTTCTTT.

This clonotype was detected many times. V gene TRBV6-5 combines with J gene TRBJ2-3; 12 bases fit TRBD2. Germline CDR1 and CDR2: MNHEY and SVGAGI. There are 16 residues in the CDR3. The junction had 7 bases not matched to a gene; V was cut back by 4 bases and J by 5 bases. The CDR3 here is CASSSKGLAGLDTQYF. Here the CDR3 DNA reads TGTGCCAGCAGTTCTAAGGGACTAGCGGGTCTAGATACGCAGTATTTT.

The sample holds many counts of this clonotype. The CDR3, as DNA: TGTGCCACCAGCAGAGGGCGGAGGGAAGAGACCCAGTACTTC. It specifies CATSRGRREETQYF. The rearrangement uses TRBV15 and TRBJ2-5; a possible D gene is TRBD2 (6 bases). From germline, CDR1 is LNHNV and CDR2 YYDKDF (reference sequence). CDR3 length: 14 residues. Deletions cut 1 base from V and 3 bases from J, with 9 bases between.

In this sample, this clonotype turned up many times. The chain carries TRBV6-5 and TRBJ2-7; TRBD1 aligns across 10 bases. Germline V gene data show CDR1 as MNHEY and CDR2 as SVGAGI. The CDR3 has 15 amino acids. Germline trimming cut 0 bases from V and 5 bases from J; bases unmatched to any gene: 4. CDR3 protein: CASSYSGQGNHEQYF. CDR3 nucleotide sequence: TGTGCCAGCAGTTACTCGGGACAGGGGAACCACGAGCAGTACTTC.

This clonotype was picked up many times. This rearrangement joins TRBV20-1 to TRBJ1-2; possible D gene TRBD1, 6 bases. The CDR3 runs to 17 residues. V was trimmed by 0 bases and J by 3 bases, leaving 20 bases between them. Germline lookup yields CDR1 DFQATT and CDR2 SNEGSKA (reference sequence). The CDR3 reads CSARDLVDRRADYGYTF. Here the CDR3 DNA reads TGCAGTGCTAGAGACCTAGTAGACAGGCGTGCGGACTATGGCTACACCTTC.

This clonotype was counted many times. The chain is built from TRBV7-2 and TRBJ2-2; D possibly corresponds to TRBD1 (6 bases). Looked up from germline, CDR1 is SGHTA and CDR2 is FQGNSA. Trimming stripped 1 base from V and 6 bases from J, with 12 bases between. The CDR3 loop spans 15 amino acids. The CDR3 loop reads CASSLVPGAPGELFF. DNA of the CDR3: TGTGCCAGCAGCTTAGTCCCAGGGGCGCCCGGGGAGCTGTTTTTT.

This clonotype was counted ten times or more. The chain joins TRBV20-1 to TRBJ2-5; 13 bases agree with TRBD2. This CDR3 comprises 16 residues. Trimming at V came to 3 bases and at J to 2 bases, leaving 6 bases not matched to a gene. Per the germline V gene, CDR1 is DFQATT and CDR2 is SNEGSKA (reference sequence). The DNA for the CDR3 is TGCAGTGCTAGGTGGGGACTAGCGGGACGACAAGAGACCCAGTACTTC. Translating it yields CSARWGLAGRQETQYF.

This clonotype has ten or more counts. J is TRBJ2-3 and V is TRBV29-1; D is possibly TRBD2 (5 bases). The CDR3 length is 13 residues. Trimming cost V 4 bases and J 5 bases, with 13 bases left between them. Germline assignment: CDR1 SQVTM and CDR2 ANQGSEA. CDR3 DNA sequence: TGCAGCGTTGGGCGGAGGCTAGAAGATACGCAGTATTTT. Translation gives CSVGRRLEDTQYF.

In this sample, this clonotype turned up many times. CDR3 sequence reads: CASRTSVYNEQFF. CDR3 bases: TGTGCCAGCAGGACTAGCGTATACAATGAGCAGTTCTTC. The J gene is TRBJ2-1, the V gene TRBV7-2; TRBD2 matches at 8 bases. With V trimmed by 6 bases and J by 4 bases, 2 bases remained unmatched. The length of the CDR3 is 13 residues. In germline, CDR1 is SGHTA, CDR2 FQGNSA.

This clonotype was detected many times. The chain carries TRBV20-1 and TRBJ2-3, with 8 nucleotides matching TRBD2. V was clipped by 6 bases and J by 1 base; unmatched bases: 6. CDR3 size: 14 residues. CDR1 DFQATT and CDR2 SNEGSKA come from the germline V gene (reference sequence). The DNA for the CDR3 is TGCAGTGCAGTTCGGGGGGGCGGCACAGATACGCAGTATTTT. It encodes CSAVRGGGTDTQYF.

This clonotype was observed many times. The genes are TRBV20-1 and TRBJ2-2; tentatively, D is TRBD1 (5 bases). V shed 0 bases and J shed 5 bases, with 13 bases lying between them. Germline V lookup: CDR1 DFQATT, CDR2 SNEGSKA (reference sequence). The CDR3 length is 15 residues. The CDR3 here is CSAREQGRRTGELFF. Written as DNA, the CDR3 is TGCAGTGCTAGAGAGCAGGGCCGCCGGACCGGGGAGCTGTTTTTT.

This clonotype was seen ten or more times. The CDR3 sequence is CASSRNRDPYNSPLHF. Written as DNA, the CDR3 is TGCGCCAGCAGCCGAAACAGGGACCCCTATAATTCACCCCTCCACTTT. The chain combines TRBV4-3 with TRBJ1-6; weak D call: TRBD1 (6 bases). Trimming took off 4 bases at V and 2 bases at J, with 12 bases between the two ends. CDR3 length equals 16 residues. Germline V gene sequence: CDR1 LGHNA, CDR2 YSLEER.

In its sample, this clonotype was seen many times. This chain uses TRBV20-1 with TRBJ2-7; D not resolved. Trimming took off 5 bases at V and 4 bases at J, with 9 bases between the two ends. Germline V gene data show CDR1 as DFQATT and CDR2 as SNEGSKA (reference sequence). The CDR3 spans 11 residues. The CDR3 loop is CSASGGYEQYF. For the CDR3, the DNA is TGCAGTGCTTCGGGCGGTTACGAGCAGTACTTC.

This clonotype was recorded at least ten times. The chain links TRBV6-5 to TRBJ2-2, with D unresolved. The CDR3 has 16 residues. Germline lookup yields CDR1 MNHEY and CDR2 SVGAGI. V dropped 4 bases and J dropped 3 bases, with 15 bases sitting between them. In DNA form, the CDR3 reads TGTGCCAGCAGTTCCTACGGCTACAGTTACACCGGGGAGCTGTTTTTT. The encoded protein is CASSSYGYSYTGELFF.

This clonotype was found many times. The V gene is TRBV2, the J gene TRBJ2-7, with unresolved D. Germline V gene lookup returns CDR1 SNHLY and CDR2 FYNNEI. CDR3 length: 13 amino acids. V was shortened by 5 bases and J by 7 bases, with 15 bases between the two germline ends. CDR3 sequence reads: CASSMTRPPEQYF. CDR3 DNA sequence: TGTGCCAGCAGTATGACCCGACCCCCAGAGCAGTACTTC. Variable domain in full (rest from reference TRBV2 and TRBJ2-7): EPEVTQTPSHQVTQMGQEVILRCVPISNHLYFYWYRQILGQKVEFLVSFYNNEISEKSEIFDDQFSVERPDGSNFTLKIRSTKLEDSAMYFCASSMTRPPEQYFGPGTRLTVT.

This clonotype was counted at least ten times. V is TRBV24-1 and J is TRBJ2-1; 14 nucleotides line up with TRBD2. The germline gives CDR1 KGHDR, CDR2 SFDVKD. The CDR3 consists of 16 residues. V lost 7 bases and J lost 4; bases outside the gene matches: 5. The CDR3 coding sequence is TGTGCCACCAGCCCCGGGACTAGCGGGGGATACAATGAGCAGTTCTTC. It codes for CATSPGTSGGYNEQFF.

Comment on this clonotype: The conserved phenylalanine or tryptophan normally closing the CDR3 is absent here, so this likely arose from a read error. CDR3 sequence reads: CSARDQVLAVDQYN. The CDR3 DNA reads as TGCAGTGCTAGAGATCAGGTACTAGCGGTGGACCAGTACAAC. The chain recombines TRBV20-1 with TRBJ2-5, with 8 positions matching TRBD2. The CDR3 sequence is 14 residues long. CDR1 is DFQATT and CDR2 is SNEGSKA in the germline V gene (reference sequence). V lost 0 bases and J lost 10; bases outside the gene matches: 10.

This clonotype was detected many times. The chain carries TRBV12-3 or TRBV12-4 and TRBJ2-5; 8 bases fit TRBD2. The length of the CDR3 is 14 residues. With 3 bases clipped from V and 5 bases from J, the junction kept 5 bases outside the gene matches. CDR3 DNA: TGTGCCAGCAGTTTCCGATCGGGAGGGGAGACCCAGTACTTC. This codes for CASSFRSGGETQYF.

The sample holds many counts of this clonotype. The genes are TRBV28 and TRBJ2-5, with TRBD1 identical over 11 bases. The CDR3 has 14 residues. Per germline, CDR1 MDHEN and CDR2 SYDVKM. V dropped 6 bases and J dropped 3; count of bases not matched to a gene: 3. The CDR3 bases are TGTGCCAGCAGGCGGACAGGGGGCGAAGAGACCCAGTACTTC. Its translation: CASRRTGGEETQYF.